This TCR beta chain was profiled in a study of blood T cell repertoires in COVID-19. Study in general: In each case, the material was cDNA or gDNA derived from T cells, B-cell-depleted T cells, or PBMCs.

This table comes from immunoSEQ multiplex PCR, and its TCRdb copy is limited to in-frame clones, with some not included. This sample has around 130,000 clones, with roughly 80% found just once. CDR3 size: 15 residues. Trimming shortened V by 0 bases and J by 7 bases, and 12 bases separated the two germline ends. The V gene's germline CDR1 is SGHAT and CDR2 FQNNGV. This clone has a handful of counts. The source of this sequence is a woman aged 55-70 years with acute or convalescent COVID-19. The specimen sequenced was peripheral blood. The chain employs TRBV11-2 and TRBJ2-2; no firm D call. CDR3 sequence (DNA): TGTGCCAGCAGCTTAGAGAATTTGTCAGGCGGGGAGCTGTTTTTT. Protein sequence: CASSLENLSGGELFF.